The rows below give T cell receptor beta chains drawn from one sample of a study of shared clonotypes between healthy human individuals. The repertoire was sequenced with immunoSEQ multiplex PCR; TCRdb's copy has only in-frame clones and lacks some. This sample yields about half a million clones, of which almost 80% are seen a single time; 9.5% to 15% belongs to the top ten. The sequenced material came from PBMCs. The receptor source for this set is a woman aged 40 to 50 in good health. Some clones in this sample may be carry-over from other donors' samples. CDR3s include the opening cysteine and the closing phenylalanine or tryptophan. Fields, in order: V gene, J gene, D gene, clone size, CDR3 protein, CDR3 DNA. D genes are given only for firm matches. Only some rows state a clone size, as once, few, many or a class for expanded clones.

>TRBV27|TRBJ1-4|NA|NA
CASGGGAREKLFF
TGTGCCAGCGGGGGGGGCGCGAGGGAAAAACTGTTTTTT
>TRBV6-7|TRBJ2-7|NA|NA
CASSHKPGLQGRTF
TGTGCCAGCAGTCACAAACCGGGACTCCAAGGGCGAACCTTC
>TRBV2|TRBJ2-2|NA|NA
CASKAGTANTGELFF
TGTGCCAGCAAAGCCGGGACGGCGAACACCGGGGAGCTGTTTTTT
>TRBV6-5|TRBJ2-7|NA|NA
CASSSIGAGRYEQYF
TGTGCCAGCAGTTCTATTGGAGCAGGGCGGTACGAGCAGTACTTC
>TRBV5-4|TRBJ2-7|NA|NA
CASSPGLQEAAEQYF
TGTGCCAGCAGTCCGGGACTCCAAGAGGCGGCCGAGCAGTACTTC
>TRBV5-1|TRBJ2-7|TRBD1|NA
CASSWGTGYEQYF
TGCGCCAGCAGCTGGGGGACAGGTTACGAGCAGTACTTC
>TRBV5-6|TRBJ2-5|NA|few
CASSYGPKETQYF
TGTGCCAGCAGCTATGGCCCTAAAGAGACCCAGTACTTC
>TRBV4-1|TRBJ2-3|TRBD2|NA
CASSPPSSSRSPGLANTDTQYF
TGCGCCAGCAGCCCCCCCTCCTCCTCGCGGAGCCCGGGACTAGCGAACACAGATACGCAGTATTTT
>TRBV7-2|TRBJ2-1|NA|few
CASSFYNEQFF
TGTGCCAGCAGCTTTTATAATGAGCAGTTCTTC
>TRBV7-2|TRBJ2-1|TRBD2|NA
CASSTLAGGPFF
TGTGCCAGCAGCACACTAGCGGGAGGGCCGTTCTTC
>TRBV7-9|TRBJ1-2|NA|NA
CASTLRSREGYTF
TGTGCCAGCACCCTAAGGTCCAGAGAGGGCTACACCTTC
>TRBV21-1|TRBJ1-5|NA|once
CASSKFETGWVNQPQHF
TGTGCCAGCAGCAAATTCGAAACAGGGTGGGTCAATCAGCCCCAGCATTTT
>TRBV15|TRBJ2-7|NA|NA
CATSRGGLAYEQYF
TGTGCCACCAGCAGAGGGGGGTTGGCCTACGAGCAGTACTTC
>TRBV11-1|TRBJ2-1|NA|NA
CASSLGLLNEQFF
TGTGCCAGCAGCTTAGGACTACTCAATGAGCAGTTCTTC
>TRBV4-3|TRBJ1-2|NA|NA
CASSLKGLPYGYTF
TGCGCCAGCAGCCTAAAGGGACTGCCCTATGGCTACACCTTC
>TRBV4-1|TRBJ2-5|TRBD2|once
CASSLLAVQETQYF
TGCGCCAGCAGCCTTCTAGCGGTCCAAGAGACCCAGTACTTC
>TRBV5-4|TRBJ2-7|TRBD2|NA
CASSPTSGNSYEQYF
TGTGCCAGCAGCCCGACTAGCGGGAACTCCTACGAGCAGTACTTC
>TRBV6-1|TRBJ1-2|TRBD1|NA
CASSGQGHGYTF
TGTGCCAGCAGTGGACAGGGCCATGGCTACACCTTC
>TRBV7-8|TRBJ2-5|NA|few
CASSLALMGDGAQYF
TGTGCCAGCAGCTTAGCCCTGATGGGGGACGGAGCCCAGTACTTC
>TRBV12-2|TRBJ1-5|NA|NA
CASRPKRSLCNQPQHF
TGTGCAAGTCGCCCCAAGAGGTCTTTATGCAATCAGCCCCAGCATTTT
>TRBV18|TRBJ2-1|TRBD2|NA
CASSTLTSGRANEQFF
TGTGCCAGCTCAACCCTGACTAGCGGGAGGGCCAATGAGCAGTTCTTC
>TRBV5-1|TRBJ2-5|NA|NA
CASSLGLMETQYF
TGCGCCAGCAGCTTGGGCCTGATGGAGACCCAGTACTTC